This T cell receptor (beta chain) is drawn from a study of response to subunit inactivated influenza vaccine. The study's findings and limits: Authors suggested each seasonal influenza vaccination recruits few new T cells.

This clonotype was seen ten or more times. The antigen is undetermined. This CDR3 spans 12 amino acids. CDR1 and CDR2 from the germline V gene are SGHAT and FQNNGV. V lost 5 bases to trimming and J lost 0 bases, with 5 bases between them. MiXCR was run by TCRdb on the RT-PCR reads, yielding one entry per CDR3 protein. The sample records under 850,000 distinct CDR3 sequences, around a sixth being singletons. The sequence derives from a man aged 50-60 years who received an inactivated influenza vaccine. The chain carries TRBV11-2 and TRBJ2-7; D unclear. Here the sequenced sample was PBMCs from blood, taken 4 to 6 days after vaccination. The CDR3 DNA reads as TGTGCCAGCAGCGGTTACTCCTACGAGCAGTACTTC. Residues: CASSGYSYEQYF.